This TCR beta chain originates from a study of T cell changes during pregnancy in multiple sclerosis. Germline CDR1 and CDR2: SQVTM and ANQGSEA. V gave up 6 bases and J gave up 0 bases, with 12 bases separating them. The CDR3 sequence is 14 residues long. TCRdb's table, derived via immunoSEQ multiplex PCR, lists solely in-frame clones and lacks some. The top ten clones hold 2.5% to 3% of a sample with some 80,000 clones, about 89% of them seen once. This TCR derives from a female donor with multiple sclerosis, enrolled in a pregnancy study. This chain connects TRBV29-1 to TRBJ1-3; D remains unclear. The specimen comprised peripheral blood, sampled in the first trimester of pregnancy. The CDR3 DNA reads as TGCAGCGTAGTTCTACCCCCCTCTGGAAACACCATATATTTT. Protein sequence: CSVVLPPSGNTIYF.